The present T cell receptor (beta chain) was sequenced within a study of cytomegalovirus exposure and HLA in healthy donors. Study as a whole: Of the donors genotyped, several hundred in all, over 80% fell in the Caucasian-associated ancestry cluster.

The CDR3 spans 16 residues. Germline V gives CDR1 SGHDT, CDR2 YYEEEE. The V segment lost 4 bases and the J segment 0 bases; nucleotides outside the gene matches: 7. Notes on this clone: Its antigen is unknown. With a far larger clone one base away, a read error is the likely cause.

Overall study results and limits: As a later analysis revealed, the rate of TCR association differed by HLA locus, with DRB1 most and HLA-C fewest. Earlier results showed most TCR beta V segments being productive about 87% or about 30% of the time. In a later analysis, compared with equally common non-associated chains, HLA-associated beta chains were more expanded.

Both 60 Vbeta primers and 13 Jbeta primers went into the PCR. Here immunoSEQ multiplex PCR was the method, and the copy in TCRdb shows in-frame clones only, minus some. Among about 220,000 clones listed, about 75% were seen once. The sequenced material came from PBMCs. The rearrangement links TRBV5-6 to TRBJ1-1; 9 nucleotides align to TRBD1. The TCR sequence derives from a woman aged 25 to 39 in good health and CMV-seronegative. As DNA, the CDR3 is TGTGCCAGCAGCCCGGTGACAGGGGGAATGAACACTGAAGCTTTCTTT. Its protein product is CASSPVTGGMNTEAFF.